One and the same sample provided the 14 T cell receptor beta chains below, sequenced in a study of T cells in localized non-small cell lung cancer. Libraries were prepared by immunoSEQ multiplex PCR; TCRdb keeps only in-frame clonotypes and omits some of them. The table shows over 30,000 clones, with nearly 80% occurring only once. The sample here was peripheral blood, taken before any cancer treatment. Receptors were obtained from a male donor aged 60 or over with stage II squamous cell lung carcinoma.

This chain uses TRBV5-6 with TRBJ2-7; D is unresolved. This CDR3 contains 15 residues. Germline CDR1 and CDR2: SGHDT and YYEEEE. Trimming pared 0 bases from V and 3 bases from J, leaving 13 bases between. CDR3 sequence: CASSLAVGTVYEQYF. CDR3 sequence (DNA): TGTGCCAGCAGCTTGGCCGTCGGAACCGTCTACGAGCAGTACTTC.

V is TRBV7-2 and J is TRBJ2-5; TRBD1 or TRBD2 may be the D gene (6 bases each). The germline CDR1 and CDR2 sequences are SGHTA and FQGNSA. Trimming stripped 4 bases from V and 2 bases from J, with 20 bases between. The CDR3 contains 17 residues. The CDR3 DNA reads TGTGCCAGCAGCTGGAACCTCCTGGGGGCGGGACAAGAGACCCAGTACTTC. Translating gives CASSWNLLGAGQETQYF.

CDR3 in DNA: TGTGCCAGCATAGGGACAGGGAGGGGGAAACTGTTTTTT. Translating gives CASIGTGRGKLFF. The V call is TRBV2, the J call TRBJ1-4; TRBD1 aligns across 9 bases. Trimming at V came to 7 bases and at J to 11 bases, leaving 8 bases not matched to a gene. The length of the CDR3 is 13 residues. Germline CDR1 reads SNHLY; CDR2 reads FYNNEI. The whole variable domain, filled in from reference TRBV2 and TRBJ1-4, reads EPEVTQTPSHQVTQMGQEVILRCVPISNHLYFYWYRQILGQKVEFLVSFYNNEISEKSEIFDDQFSVERPDGSNFTLKIRSTKLEDSAMYFCASIGTGRGKLFFGSGTQLSVL.

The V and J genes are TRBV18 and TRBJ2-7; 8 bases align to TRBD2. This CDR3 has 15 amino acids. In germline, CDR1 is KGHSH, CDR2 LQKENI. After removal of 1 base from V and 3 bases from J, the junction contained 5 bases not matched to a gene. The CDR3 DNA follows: TGTGCCAGCTCACCACTTCTGAGCGGGAGCTACGAGCAGTACTTC. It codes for CASSPLLSGSYEQYF.

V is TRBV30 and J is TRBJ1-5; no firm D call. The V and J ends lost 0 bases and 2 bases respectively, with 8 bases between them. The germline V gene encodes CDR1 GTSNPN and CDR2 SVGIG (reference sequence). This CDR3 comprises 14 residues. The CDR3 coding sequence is TGTGCCTGGAGTGTAGGACTAGGCAATCAGCCCCAGCATTTT. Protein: CAWSVGLGNQPQHF. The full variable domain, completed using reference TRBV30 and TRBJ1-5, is SQTIHQWPATLVQPVGSPLSLECTVEGTSNPNLYWYRQAAGRGLQLLFYSVGIGQISSEVPQNLSASRPQDRQFILSSKKLLLSDSGFYLCAWSVGLGNQPQHFGDGTRLSIL.

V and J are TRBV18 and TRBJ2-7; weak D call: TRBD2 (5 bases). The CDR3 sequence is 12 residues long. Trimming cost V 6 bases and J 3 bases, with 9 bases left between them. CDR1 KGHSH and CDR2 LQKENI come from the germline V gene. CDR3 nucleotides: TGTGCCAGCTCTGCGGGCTACTACGAGCAGTACTTC. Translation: CASSAGYYEQYF.

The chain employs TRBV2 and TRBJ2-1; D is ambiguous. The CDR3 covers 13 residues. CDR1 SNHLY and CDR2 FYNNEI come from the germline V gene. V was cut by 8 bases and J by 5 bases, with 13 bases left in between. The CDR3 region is CASHVSMDNEQFF. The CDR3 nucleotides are TGTGCCAGCCATGTTAGCATGGACAATGAGCAGTTCTTC.

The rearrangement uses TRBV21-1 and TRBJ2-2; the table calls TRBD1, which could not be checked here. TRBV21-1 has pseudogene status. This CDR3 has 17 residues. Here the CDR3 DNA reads TGTGCCAGCAGCAAAGACCGGGACAAAACCAGCACCGGGGAGCTGTTTTTT. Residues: CASSKDRDKTSTGELFF.

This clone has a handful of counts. The CDR3 DNA is TGTGCCAGCAGTCCGCAGGGCCCCACTAGCGTCACCTCCCTCGAGCAGTACTTC. Its translation is CASSPQGPTSVTSLEQYF. This chain connects TRBV27 to TRBJ2-7, with 7 bases matching TRBD2. V dropped 5 bases and J dropped 6; count of bases not matched to a gene: 22. CDR3 length: 18 amino acids. Germline V gene data show CDR1 as MNHEY and CDR2 as SMNVEV (reference sequence).

As DNA, the CDR3 is TGTGCCAGCAGTTACTCGTCGGTTATCTCCTACAATGAGCAGTTCTTC. It encodes CASSYSSVISYNEQFF. J is TRBJ2-1 and V is TRBV6-5; D unresolved. The CDR3 length is 16 residues. V was clipped by 0 bases and J by 0 bases, with 9 bases between them. Germline V gene sequence: CDR1 MNHEY, CDR2 SVGAGI.

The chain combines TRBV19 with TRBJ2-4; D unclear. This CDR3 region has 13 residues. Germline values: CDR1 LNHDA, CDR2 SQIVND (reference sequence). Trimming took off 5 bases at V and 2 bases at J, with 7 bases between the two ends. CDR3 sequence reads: CASSPRPKNIQYF. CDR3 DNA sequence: TGTGCCAGTAGTCCGAGACCCAAAAACATTCAGTACTTC.

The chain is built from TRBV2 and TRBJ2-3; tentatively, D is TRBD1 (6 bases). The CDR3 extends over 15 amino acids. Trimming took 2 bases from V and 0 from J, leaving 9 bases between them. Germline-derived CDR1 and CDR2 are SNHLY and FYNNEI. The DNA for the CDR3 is TGTGCCAGCAGTGAATTGACAGGTAGCACAGATACGCAGTATTTT. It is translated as CASSELTGSTDTQYF.

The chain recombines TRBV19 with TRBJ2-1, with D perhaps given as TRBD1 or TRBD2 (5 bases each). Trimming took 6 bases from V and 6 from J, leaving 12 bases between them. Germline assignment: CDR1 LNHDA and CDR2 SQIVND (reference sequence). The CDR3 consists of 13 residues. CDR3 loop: CASRGTGRNEQFF. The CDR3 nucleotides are TGTGCCAGTAGGGGAACGGGGCGCAATGAGCAGTTCTTC.

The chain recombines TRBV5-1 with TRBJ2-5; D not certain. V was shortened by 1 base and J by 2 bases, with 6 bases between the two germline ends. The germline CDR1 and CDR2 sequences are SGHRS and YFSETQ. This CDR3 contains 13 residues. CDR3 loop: CASSLYQQETQYF. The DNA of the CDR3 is TGCGCCAGCAGCTTGTACCAGCAAGAGACCCAGTACTTC.